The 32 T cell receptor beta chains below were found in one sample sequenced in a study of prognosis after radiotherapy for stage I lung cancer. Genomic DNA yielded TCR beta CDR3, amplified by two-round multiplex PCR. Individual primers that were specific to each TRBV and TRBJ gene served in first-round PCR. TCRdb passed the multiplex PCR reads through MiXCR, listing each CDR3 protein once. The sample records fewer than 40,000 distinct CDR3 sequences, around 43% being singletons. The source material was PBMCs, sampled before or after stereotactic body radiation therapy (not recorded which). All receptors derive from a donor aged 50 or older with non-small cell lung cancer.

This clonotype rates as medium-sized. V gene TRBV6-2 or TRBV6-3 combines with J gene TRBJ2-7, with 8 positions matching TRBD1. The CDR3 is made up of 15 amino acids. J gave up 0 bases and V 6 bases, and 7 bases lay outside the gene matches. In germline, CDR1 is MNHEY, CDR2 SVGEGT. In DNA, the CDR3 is TGTGCCAGCAGAGAAGGACAGGGTGTCTCCTACGAGCAGTACTTC. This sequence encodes CASREGQGVSYEQYF.

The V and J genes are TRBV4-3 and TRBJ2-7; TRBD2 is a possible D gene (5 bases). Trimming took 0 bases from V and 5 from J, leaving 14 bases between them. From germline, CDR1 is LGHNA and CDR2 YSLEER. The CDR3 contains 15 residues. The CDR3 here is CASSQDGNRHNEQYF. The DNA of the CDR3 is TGCGCCAGCAGCCAAGACGGGAATCGTCACAACGAGCAGTACTTC.

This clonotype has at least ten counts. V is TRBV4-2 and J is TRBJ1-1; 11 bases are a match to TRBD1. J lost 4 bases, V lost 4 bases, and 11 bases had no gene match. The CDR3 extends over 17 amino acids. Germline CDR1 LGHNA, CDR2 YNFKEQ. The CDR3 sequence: CASSRSGGTGGRTEAFF. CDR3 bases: TGTGCCAGCAGCCGAAGTGGCGGGACAGGGGGTCGCACTGAAGCTTTCTTT.

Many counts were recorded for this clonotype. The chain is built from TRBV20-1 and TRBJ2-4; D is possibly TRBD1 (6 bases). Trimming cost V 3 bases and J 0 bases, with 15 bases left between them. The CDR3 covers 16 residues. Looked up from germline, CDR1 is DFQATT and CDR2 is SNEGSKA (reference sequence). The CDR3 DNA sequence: TGCAGTGCTAGCGGATGGGGGACACTAGCCAAAAACATTCAGTACTTC. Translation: CSASGWGTLAKNIQYF.

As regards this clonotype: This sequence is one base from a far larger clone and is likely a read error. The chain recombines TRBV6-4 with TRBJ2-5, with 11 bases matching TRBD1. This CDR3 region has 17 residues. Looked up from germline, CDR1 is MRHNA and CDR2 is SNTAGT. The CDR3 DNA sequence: TGTGCCAGCAGTCCAAGACGGGACAGGGGGAGAGAAGATACCCAGTACTTC. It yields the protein CASSPRRDRGREDTQYF.

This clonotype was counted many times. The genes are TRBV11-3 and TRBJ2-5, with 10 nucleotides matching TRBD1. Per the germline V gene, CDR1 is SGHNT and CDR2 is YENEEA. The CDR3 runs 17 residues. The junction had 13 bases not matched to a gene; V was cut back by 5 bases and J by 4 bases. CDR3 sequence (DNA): TGTGCCAGCAGCCAAGACAGGGGGCGGTTGATAGGAGAGACCCAGTACTTC. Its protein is CASSQDRGRLIGETQYF.

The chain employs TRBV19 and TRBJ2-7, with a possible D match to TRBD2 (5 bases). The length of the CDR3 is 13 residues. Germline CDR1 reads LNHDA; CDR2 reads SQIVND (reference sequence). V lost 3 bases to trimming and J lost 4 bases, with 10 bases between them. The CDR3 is CASSMTGFYEQYF. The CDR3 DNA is TGTGCCAGTAGTATGACGGGGTTTTACGAGCAGTACTTC.

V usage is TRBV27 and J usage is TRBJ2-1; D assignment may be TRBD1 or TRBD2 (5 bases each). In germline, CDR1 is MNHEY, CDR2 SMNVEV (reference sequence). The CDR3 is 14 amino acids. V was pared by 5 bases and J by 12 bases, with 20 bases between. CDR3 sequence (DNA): TGTGCCAGCAGTGGAACCGGGACGCAACGTCGGCAGTTCTTC. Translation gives CASSGTGTQRRQFF.

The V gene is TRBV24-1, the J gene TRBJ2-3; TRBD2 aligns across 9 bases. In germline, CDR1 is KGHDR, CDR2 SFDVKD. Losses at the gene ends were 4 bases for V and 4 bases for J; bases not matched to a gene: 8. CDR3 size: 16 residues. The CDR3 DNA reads TGTGCCACCAGTGACCCGCAGGTAGCGGGAGCAGATACGCAGTATTTT. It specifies CATSDPQVAGADTQYF.

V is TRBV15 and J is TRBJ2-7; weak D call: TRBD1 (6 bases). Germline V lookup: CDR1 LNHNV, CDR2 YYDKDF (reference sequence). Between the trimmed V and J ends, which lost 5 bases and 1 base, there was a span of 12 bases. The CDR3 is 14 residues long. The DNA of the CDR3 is TGTGCCACCAGCGGGGAGACAGGTTCCTACGAGCAGTACTTC. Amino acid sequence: CATSGETGSYEQYF. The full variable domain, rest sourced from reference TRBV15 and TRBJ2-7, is DAMVIQNPRYQVTQFGKPVTLSCSQTLNHNVMYWYQQKSSQAPKLLFHYYDKDFNNEADTPDNFQSRRPNTSFCFLDIRSPGLGDTAMYLCATSGETGSYEQYFGPGTRLTVT.

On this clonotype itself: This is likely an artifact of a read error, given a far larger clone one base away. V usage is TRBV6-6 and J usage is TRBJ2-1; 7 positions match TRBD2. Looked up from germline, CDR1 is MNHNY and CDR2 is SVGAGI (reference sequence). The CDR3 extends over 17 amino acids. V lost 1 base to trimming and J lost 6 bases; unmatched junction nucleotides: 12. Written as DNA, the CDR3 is TGTGCCAGCAGTTACTACGTAGGGAGGGGAGAACGCAATGAGCAGTTCTTC. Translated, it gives CASSYYVGRGERNEQFF.

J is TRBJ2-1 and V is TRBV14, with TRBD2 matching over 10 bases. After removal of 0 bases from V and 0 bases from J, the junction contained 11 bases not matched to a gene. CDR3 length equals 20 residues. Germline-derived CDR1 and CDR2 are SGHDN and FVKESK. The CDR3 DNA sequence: TGTGCCAGCAGCCAAGACGGGCGGACTAGCGGACCTCTCTCCTACAATGAGCAGTTCTTC. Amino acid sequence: CASSQDGRTSGPLSYNEQFF.

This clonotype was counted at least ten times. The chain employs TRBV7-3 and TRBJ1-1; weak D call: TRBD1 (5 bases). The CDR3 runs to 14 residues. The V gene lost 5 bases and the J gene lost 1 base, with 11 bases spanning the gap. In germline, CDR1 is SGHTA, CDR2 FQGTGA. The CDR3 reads CASSPRAENTEAFF. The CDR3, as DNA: TGTGCCAGCAGCCCCAGGGCGGAGAACACTGAAGCTTTCTTT.

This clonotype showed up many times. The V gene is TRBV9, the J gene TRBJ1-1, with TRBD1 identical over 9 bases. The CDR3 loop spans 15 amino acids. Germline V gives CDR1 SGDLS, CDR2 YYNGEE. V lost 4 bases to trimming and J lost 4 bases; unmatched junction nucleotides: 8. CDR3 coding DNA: TGTGCCAGCAGCCCTCGGACAGGGGAGGGCACTGAAGCTTTCTTT. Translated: CASSPRTGEGTEAFF.

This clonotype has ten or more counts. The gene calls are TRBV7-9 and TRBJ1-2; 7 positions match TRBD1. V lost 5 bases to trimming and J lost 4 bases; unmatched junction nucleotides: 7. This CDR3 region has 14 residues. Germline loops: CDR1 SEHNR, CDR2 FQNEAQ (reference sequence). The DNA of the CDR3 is TGTGCCAGCAGCGGTGACAGGGACCTCTATGGCTACACCTTC. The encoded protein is CASSGDRDLYGYTF.

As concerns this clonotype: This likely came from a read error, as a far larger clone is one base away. CDR3 region: CASIYARRRGPYNEQFF. In DNA form, the CDR3 reads TGTGCCAGCATTTACGCCCGAAGGAGGGGGCCCTACAATGAGCAGTTCTTC. The gene calls are TRBV6-2 or TRBV6-3 and TRBJ2-1; maybe TRBD1 (7 bases). The CDR3 totals 17 residues. Germline CDR1 is MNHEY and CDR2 is SVGEGT.

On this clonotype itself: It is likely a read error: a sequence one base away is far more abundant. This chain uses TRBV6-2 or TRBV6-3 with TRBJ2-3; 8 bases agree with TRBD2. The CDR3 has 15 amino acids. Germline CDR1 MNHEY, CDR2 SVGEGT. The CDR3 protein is CASSEGRGDTDTKYF. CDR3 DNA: TGTGCCAGCAGTGAGGGGCGGGGGGACACAGATACGAAGTATTTT.

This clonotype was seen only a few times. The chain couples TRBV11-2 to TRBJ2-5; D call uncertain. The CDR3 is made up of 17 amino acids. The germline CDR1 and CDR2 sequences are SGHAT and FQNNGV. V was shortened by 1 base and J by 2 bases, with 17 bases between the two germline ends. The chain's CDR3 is CASSLVPGQVGQETQYF. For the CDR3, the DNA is TGTGCCAGCAGCTTAGTCCCCGGTCAGGTGGGGCAAGAGACCCAGTACTTC.

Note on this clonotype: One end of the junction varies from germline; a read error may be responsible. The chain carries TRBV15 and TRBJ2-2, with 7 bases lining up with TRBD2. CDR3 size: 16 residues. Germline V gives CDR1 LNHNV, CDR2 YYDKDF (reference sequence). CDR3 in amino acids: CATSRVRAGHTGELFF. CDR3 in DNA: TGTGCCACCAGCAGAGTGCGAGCGGGGCACACCGGTGAGCTGTTTTTT.

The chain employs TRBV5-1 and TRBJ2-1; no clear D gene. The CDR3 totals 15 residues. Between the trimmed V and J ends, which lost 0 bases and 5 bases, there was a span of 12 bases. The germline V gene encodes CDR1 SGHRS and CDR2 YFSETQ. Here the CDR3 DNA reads TGCGCCAGCAGCTTGGCCTGGCAGGTCCACAATGAGCAGTTCTTC. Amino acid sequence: CASSLAWQVHNEQFF.

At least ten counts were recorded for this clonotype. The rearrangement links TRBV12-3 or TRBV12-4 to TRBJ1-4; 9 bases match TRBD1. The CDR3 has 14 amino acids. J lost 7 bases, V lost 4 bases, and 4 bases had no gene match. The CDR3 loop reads CASSSRDRAEKLFF. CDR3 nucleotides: TGTGCCAGCAGTTCTCGGGACAGGGCTGAAAAACTGTTTTTT.

CDR3 sequence reads: CASSYSAEPYNEQFF. The CDR3 nucleotides read TGTGCCAGCAGTTATTCGGCTGAGCCCTACAATGAGCAGTTCTTC. This rearrangement joins TRBV6-8 to TRBJ2-1; unclear D gene. Per germline, CDR1 MNHGY and CDR2 SAAAGT. This CDR3 has 15 residues. V dropped 3 bases and J dropped 2 bases, with 11 bases sitting between them.

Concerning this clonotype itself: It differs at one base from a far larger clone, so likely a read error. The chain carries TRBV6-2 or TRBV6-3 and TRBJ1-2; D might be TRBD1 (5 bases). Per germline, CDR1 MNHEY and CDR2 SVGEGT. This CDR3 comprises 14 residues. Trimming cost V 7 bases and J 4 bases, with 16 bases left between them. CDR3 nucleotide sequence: TGTGCCAGCACTGAAGCGAGGGGACTCTATGGCTACACCTTC. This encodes CASTEARGLYGYTF.

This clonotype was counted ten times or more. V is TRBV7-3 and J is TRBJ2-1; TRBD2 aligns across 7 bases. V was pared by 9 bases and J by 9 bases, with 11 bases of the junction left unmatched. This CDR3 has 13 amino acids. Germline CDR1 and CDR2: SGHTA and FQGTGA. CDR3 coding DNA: TGTGCCAGTAGGCGGGAGTCGAGCGCTGAGCAGTTCTTC. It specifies CASRRESSAEQFF.

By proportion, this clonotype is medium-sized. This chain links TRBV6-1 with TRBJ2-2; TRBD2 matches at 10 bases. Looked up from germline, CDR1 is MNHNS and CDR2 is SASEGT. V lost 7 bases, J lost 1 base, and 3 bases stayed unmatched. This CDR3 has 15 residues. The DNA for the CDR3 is TGTGCCAGCACCCGGACTAGCGGGAACACCGGGGAGCTGTTTTTT. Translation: CASTRTSGNTGELFF.

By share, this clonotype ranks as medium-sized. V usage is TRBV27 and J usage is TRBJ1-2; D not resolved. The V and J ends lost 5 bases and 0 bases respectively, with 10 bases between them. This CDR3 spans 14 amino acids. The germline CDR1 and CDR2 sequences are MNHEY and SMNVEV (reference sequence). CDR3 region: CASSLRAANYGYTF. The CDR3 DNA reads TGTGCCAGCAGTCTCCGGGCGGCTAACTATGGCTACACCTTC.

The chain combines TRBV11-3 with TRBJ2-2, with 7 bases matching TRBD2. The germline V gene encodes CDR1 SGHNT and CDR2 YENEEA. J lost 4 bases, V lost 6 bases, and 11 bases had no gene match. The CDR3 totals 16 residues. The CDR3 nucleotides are TGTGCCAGCAGTCTTGGGGCGGGAGCGAGCACCGGGGAGCTGTTTTTT. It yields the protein CASSLGAGASTGELFF.

In DNA form, the CDR3 reads TGTGCCAGCATCGGACTAGCGGGCCAAGAGACCCAGTACTTC. Translating it yields CASIGLAGQETQYF. The genes are TRBV6-4 and TRBJ2-5; TRBD2 matches 11 bases. The CDR3 sequence is 14 residues long. Germline lookup yields CDR1 MRHNA and CDR2 SNTAGT. The V gene end was trimmed by 7 bases and the J gene end by 1 base; junction bases not matched to a gene: 2.

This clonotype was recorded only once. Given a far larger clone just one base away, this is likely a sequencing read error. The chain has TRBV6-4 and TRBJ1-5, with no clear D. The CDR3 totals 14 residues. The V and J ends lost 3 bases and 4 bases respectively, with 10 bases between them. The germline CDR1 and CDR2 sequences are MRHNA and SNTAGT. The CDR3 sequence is CASSEGCRNQPQHF. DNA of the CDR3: TGTGCCAGCAGTGAAGGCTGCCGTAATCAGCCCCAGCATTTT.

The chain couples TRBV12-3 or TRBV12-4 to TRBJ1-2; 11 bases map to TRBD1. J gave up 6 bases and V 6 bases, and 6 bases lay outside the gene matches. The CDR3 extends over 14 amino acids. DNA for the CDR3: TGTGCCAGCAGCCGGACAGGGGGCCAAGATGGCTACACCTTC. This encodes CASSRTGGQDGYTF.

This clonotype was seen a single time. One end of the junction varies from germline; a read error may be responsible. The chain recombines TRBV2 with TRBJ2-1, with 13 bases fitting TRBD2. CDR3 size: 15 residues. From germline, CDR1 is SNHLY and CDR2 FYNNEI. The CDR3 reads CDSNLLAGGKNEQFF. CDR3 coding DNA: TGTGACAGCAACCTACTAGCGGGGGGGAAGAATGAGCAGTTCTTC.

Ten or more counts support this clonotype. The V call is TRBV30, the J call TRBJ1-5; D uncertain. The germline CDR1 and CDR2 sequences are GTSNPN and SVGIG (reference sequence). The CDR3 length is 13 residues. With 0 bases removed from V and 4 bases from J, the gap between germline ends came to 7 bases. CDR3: CAWSVQRNQPQHF. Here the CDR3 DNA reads TGTGCCTGGAGTGTACAGAGAAATCAGCCCCAGCATTTT.